These 16 T cell receptor beta chains were sequenced from one sample in a study of blood T cell repertoires in COVID-19. Assay: immunoSEQ multiplex PCR; the TCRdb copy retains only in-frame clones and omits some. The sample contains 150,000 to 200,000 clones, 87% of which appear only once. Sequenced input: peripheral blood. The receptors were sampled from a woman between 45 and 65 years old with acute or convalescent COVID-19.

The chain combines TRBV7-2 with TRBJ1-4; D perhaps matches TRBD1 (6 bases). CDR3 length equals 15 residues. V was cut by 4 bases and J by 3 bases, with 12 bases left in between. Germline-derived CDR1 and CDR2 are SGHTA and FQGNSA. The CDR3 nucleotides read TGTGCCAGCAGCTCACCCAGGGGTTCTAATGAAAAACTGTTTTTT. Translation gives CASSSPRGSNEKLFF.

The chain joins TRBV5-1 to TRBJ1-6; a weak D match, TRBD1 (6 bases). The V end lost 0 bases, the J end lost 8 bases, and 12 bases lay between the germline ends. The CDR3 length is 15 residues. The V gene's germline CDR1 is SGHRS and CDR2 YFSETQ. The CDR3, as DNA: TGCGCCAGCAGCTTGGGGGGGACAAATGATTCACCCCTCCACTTT. It yields the protein CASSLGGTNDSPLHF.

The chain joins TRBV3-1 (or the pseudogene TRBV3-2) to TRBJ2-3; D uncertain. Germline CDR1 is LGHDT and CDR2 is YNNKEL (reference sequence). CDR3 length: 14 amino acids. Between the trimmed V and J ends, which lost 3 bases and 2 bases, there was a span of 9 bases. CDR3 sequence (DNA): TGTGCCAGCAGCCACGCAACATCCACAGATACGCAGTATTTT. This encodes CASSHATSTDTQYF.

The genes are TRBV2 and TRBJ1-2, with a tentative D call TRBD1 (5 bases). CDR3 length: 13 residues. Germline CDR1 reads SNHLY; CDR2 reads FYNNEI. Trimming removed 0 bases at V and 7 bases at J, with 9 bases between. The CDR3 sequence is CASSEAQGGGYTF. The CDR3 DNA follows: TGTGCCAGCAGTGAAGCCCAGGGCGGTGGCTACACCTTC. Supplemented by reference TRBV2 and TRBJ1-2, the full variable domain reads EPEVTQTPSHQVTQMGQEVILRCVPISNHLYFYWYRQILGQKVEFLVSFYNNEISEKSEIFDDQFSVERPDGSNFTLKIRSTKLEDSAMYFCASSEAQGGGYTFGSGTRLTVV.

CDR3 region: CASSEATRETQYF. In DNA, the CDR3 is TGTGCCAGCAGTGAGGCGACAAGAGAGACCCAGTACTTC. The chain employs TRBV2 and TRBJ2-5; D is ambiguous. The CDR3 covers 13 residues. Trimming cost V 3 bases and J 4 bases, with 9 bases left between them. The V gene's germline CDR1 is SNHLY and CDR2 FYNNEI.

V gene TRBV5-1 combines with J gene TRBJ1-2; D is possibly TRBD1 (5 bases). The CDR3 consists of 14 residues. Per the germline V gene, CDR1 is SGHRS and CDR2 is YFSETQ. Trimming removed 0 bases from V and 8 bases from J, with 14 bases in between. This CDR3 is CASSLVSGHGGYTF. The CDR3 nucleotides are TGCGCCAGCAGCTTGGTATCTGGACACGGAGGCTACACCTTC. Drawing the rest from reference TRBV5-1 and TRBJ1-2, the complete variable domain is KAGVTQTPRYLIKTRGQQVTLSCSPISGHRSVSWYQQTPGQGLQFLFEYFSETQRNKGNFPGRFSGRQFSNSRSEMNVSTLELGDSALYLCASSLVSGHGGYTFGSGTRLTVV.

The CDR3 bases are TGTGCCGGGGGACAGGGGAGCAATCAGCCCCAGCATTTT. This sequence encodes CAGGQGSNQPQHF. The rearrangement joins TRBV19 to TRBJ1-5; 10 bases match TRBD1. V was clipped by 11 bases and J by 1 base; unmatched bases: 2. The V gene's germline CDR1 is LNHDA and CDR2 SQIVND (reference sequence). The CDR3 has 13 amino acids.

This clone was found a few times. This chain connects TRBV7-9 to TRBJ1-4, with 9 bases that match TRBD1. Unmatched junction bases numbered 5, after V lost 5 bases and J lost 7 bases. The CDR3 is 14 amino acids. The germline CDR1 and CDR2 sequences are SEHNR and FQNEAQ (reference sequence). The CDR3 spells CASSGDRESEKLFF. The CDR3 coding sequence is TGTGCCAGCAGCGGGGACAGGGAGAGTGAAAAACTGTTTTTT.

The gene calls are TRBV6-5 and TRBJ1-2; TRBD1 matches at 9 bases. Trimming cost V 5 bases and J 8 bases; bases outside gene matches: 6. The CDR3 is 13 residues long. Germline assignment: CDR1 MNHEY and CDR2 SVGAGI. The CDR3 region is CASSRTGEVGYTF. CDR3 nucleotides: TGTGCCAGCAGTCGGACAGGGGAAGTGGGCTACACCTTC.

The V gene is TRBV13, the J gene TRBJ2-7; no clear D. The CDR3 length is 16 residues. From germline, CDR1 is PRHDT and CDR2 FYEKMQ (reference sequence). Trimming cost V 4 bases and J 5 bases, with 21 bases left between them. CDR3 DNA: TGTGCCAGCAGCTCAACCTCCTGGTGGGCTCCCCACGAGCAGTACTTC. This encodes CASSSTSWWAPHEQYF.

The rearrangement uses TRBV3-1 (or the pseudogene TRBV3-2) and TRBJ2-5; 11 bases are a match to TRBD2. Germline loops: CDR1 LGHDT, CDR2 YNNKEL (reference sequence). The V and J ends lost 1 base and 6 bases, in that order; junction bases with no gene match: 7. This CDR3 contains 16 residues. The CDR3 bases are TGTGCCAGCAGCCAAGGGAGTAGCGGGGGGGCTAAGACCCAGTACTTC. Amino acids: CASSQGSSGGAKTQYF.

This CDR3 reads CASSRDYRNEQFF. CDR3 sequence (DNA): TGCGCCAGCAGCCGCGACTACCGCAATGAGCAGTTCTTC. This chain connects TRBV5-1 to TRBJ2-1, with D perhaps matching TRBD2 (5 bases). This CDR3 is 13 amino acids long. CDR1 SGHRS and CDR2 YFSETQ come from the germline V gene. Trimming shortened V by 4 bases and J by 6 bases, and 11 bases separated the two germline ends.

This chain connects TRBV29-1 to TRBJ2-2, with D possibly TRBD2 on 6 matching bases. Germline lookup yields CDR1 SQVTM and CDR2 ANQGSEA. The CDR3 runs to 14 residues. Trimming took off 3 bases at V and 5 bases at J, with 13 bases between the two ends. CDR3 bases: TGCAGCGTTGAGTACGGGGGAAGGACCGGGGAGCTGTTTTTT. It encodes CSVEYGGRTGELFF.

On this clone: Other DNA sequences of this sample code for an identical CDR3. The genes are TRBV9 and TRBJ1-1, with no clear D. The germline V gene encodes CDR1 SGDLS and CDR2 YYNGEE. The CDR3 loop spans 13 amino acids. With 4 bases removed from V and 1 base from J, the gap between germline ends came to 8 bases. As DNA, the CDR3 is TGTGCCAGCAGCAGGACTGGGAACACTGAAGCTTTCTTT. Its translation: CASSRTGNTEAFF. The full variable domain, in which reference TRBV9 and TRBJ1-1 provide the parts outside the CDR3, is DSGVTQTPKHLITATGQRVTLRCSPRSGDLSVYWYQQSLDQGLQFLIQYYNGEERAKGNILERFSAQQFPDLHSELNLSSLELGDSALYFCASSRTGNTEAFFGQGTRLTVV.

J is TRBJ2-6 and V is TRBV19; 9 bases agree with TRBD2. With 8 bases clipped from V and 0 bases from J, the junction kept 8 bases outside the gene matches. The CDR3 is 17 amino acids. CDR1 is LNHDA, CDR2 SQIVND, per germline (reference sequence). CDR3 sequence reads: CASGSSGEGSGANVLTF. CDR3 nucleotides: TGTGCCAGTGGATCTAGCGGGGAGGGCTCTGGGGCCAACGTCCTGACTTTC. Variable domain in full (rest from reference TRBV19 and TRBJ2-6): DGGITQSPKYLFRKEGQNVTLSCEQNLNHDAMYWYRQDPGQGLRLIYYSQIVNDFQKGDIAEGYSVSREKKESFPLTVTSAQKNPTAFYLCASGSSGEGSGANVLTFGAGSRLTVL.

The J gene is TRBJ1-1, the V gene TRBV30, with D possibly matching TRBD1 (5 bases). This CDR3 contains 12 residues. Between the trimmed V and J ends, which lost 1 base and 12 bases, there was a span of 15 bases. CDR1 GTSNPN and CDR2 SVGIG come from the germline V gene (reference sequence). The CDR3 protein is CAWSGGAYLPFF. The CDR3 DNA is TGTGCCTGGAGTGGGGGCGCCTACCTGCCTTTCTTT.